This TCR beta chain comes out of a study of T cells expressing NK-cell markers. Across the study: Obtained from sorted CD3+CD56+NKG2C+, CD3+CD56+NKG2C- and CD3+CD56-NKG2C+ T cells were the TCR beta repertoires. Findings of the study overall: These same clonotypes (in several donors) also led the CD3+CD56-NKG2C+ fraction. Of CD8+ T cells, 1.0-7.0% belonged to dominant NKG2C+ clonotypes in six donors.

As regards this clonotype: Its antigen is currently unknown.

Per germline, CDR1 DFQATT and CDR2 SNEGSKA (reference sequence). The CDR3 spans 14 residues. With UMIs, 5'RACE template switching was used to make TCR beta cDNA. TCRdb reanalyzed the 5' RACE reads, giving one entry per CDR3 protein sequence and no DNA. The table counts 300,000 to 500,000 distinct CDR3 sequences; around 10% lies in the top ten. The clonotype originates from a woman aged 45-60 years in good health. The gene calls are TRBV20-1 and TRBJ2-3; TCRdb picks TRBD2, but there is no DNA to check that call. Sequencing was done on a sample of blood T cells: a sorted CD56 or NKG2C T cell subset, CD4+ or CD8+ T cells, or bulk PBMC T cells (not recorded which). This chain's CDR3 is CSANLAGPTDTQYF.